The rows below give T cell receptor beta chains drawn from one sample of a study of regulatory T cells in long-lasting Graves disease. In TCRdb, the multiplex PCR reads were re-called with MiXCR into one record per CDR3 protein. Of approximately 500,000 distinct CDR3 sequences in the sample, 20% to 25% were seen once. This specimen was peripheral blood mononuclear cells (PBMCs), taken when the disease was refractory, from a patient treated with antithyroid drugs. The receptors come from a female donor with Graves disease. Each CDR3 is given with its conserved first and last residue. The order of the fields is CDR3 DNA, CDR3 protein, V gene, clone size, J gene, D gene. D genes are given only for firm matches. Size values are once, few and many counts, or a class for expanded clones, and some rows have none.

CDR3nt: TGTGCCAGCAGTTACTTCCTGGGACAGGACTATGGCTACACCTTC
CDR3aa: CASSYFLGQDYGYTF
v_gene: TRBV6-5
abundance: few
j_gene: TRBJ1-2
d_gene: TRBD1

CDR3nt: TGTGCCAGCAGTTTAGTCCTAGCGGGGGGGTTCTCCTACGAGCAGTACTTC
CDR3aa: CASSLVLAGGFSYEQYF
v_gene: TRBV28
abundance: many
j_gene: TRBJ2-7
d_gene: TRBD2

CDR3nt: TGTGCCAGCAATCAGGACACTATAGAAGAAAAACTGTTTTTT
CDR3aa: CASNQDTIEEKLFF
v_gene: TRBV12-3/TRBV12-4
abundance: many
j_gene: TRBJ1-4
d_gene: -

CDR3nt: TGCAGTGCTAGCGGGAGTGGACCTTACGAGCAGTACTTC
CDR3aa: CSASGSGPYEQYF
v_gene: TRBV20-1
abundance: few
j_gene: TRBJ2-7
d_gene: -

CDR3nt: TGCGCCAGCAGTCTTAGCGGGATAAGGCAGGGAGAGACCCAGTACTTC
CDR3aa: CASSLSGIRQGETQYF
v_gene: TRBV5-1
abundance: -
j_gene: TRBJ2-5
d_gene: TRBD2

CDR3nt: TGTGCCAGCAGCTTAGCGGGAGAAATCGCCCCTCATGGCTACACCTTC
CDR3aa: CASSLAGEIAPHGYTF
v_gene: TRBV7-9
abundance: -
j_gene: TRBJ1-2
d_gene: -

CDR3nt: TGTGCCAGCAGCTTAGGCGGCGGGGGGGCACTCTCCTACGAGCAGTACTTC
CDR3aa: CASSLGGGGALSYEQYF
v_gene: TRBV11-2
abundance: few
j_gene: TRBJ2-7
d_gene: TRBD2

CDR3nt: TGTGCCGGCGGTCGTAGGAATTCTGGAAACACCATATATTTT
CDR3aa: CAGGRRNSGNTIYF
v_gene: TRBV28
abundance: -
j_gene: TRBJ1-3
d_gene: -

CDR3nt: TGTGCCAGCAGCCTCGGGACAGGGAGACTCTACGAGCAGTACTTC
CDR3aa: CASSLGTGRLYEQYF
v_gene: TRBV7-2
abundance: -
j_gene: TRBJ2-7
d_gene: TRBD1

CDR3nt: TGTGCCAGCAGCTTCCGGACAGAGAACACTGAAGCTTTCTTT
CDR3aa: CASSFRTENTEAFF
v_gene: TRBV11-2
abundance: many
j_gene: TRBJ1-1
d_gene: -

CDR3nt: TGTGCCAGCAGCCTCAGGGTGTATGGGGCCAACGTCCTGACTTTC
CDR3aa: CASSLRVYGANVLTF
v_gene: TRBV11-3
abundance: -
j_gene: TRBJ2-6
d_gene: -

CDR3nt: TGTGCCAGTAGTCACGGGACCTATCTCACCTTC
CDR3aa: CASSHGTYLTF
v_gene: TRBV19
abundance: -
j_gene: TRBJ1-2
d_gene: -

CDR3nt: TGTGCCAGCAGCACCATACAGGGAGGGACTGAAGCTTTCTTT
CDR3aa: CASSTIQGGTEAFF
v_gene: TRBV11-1
abundance: many
j_gene: TRBJ1-1
d_gene: -

CDR3nt: TGTGCCAGCAGTTCCCAGGGGGGGGCCTACGAGCAGTACTTC
CDR3aa: CASSSQGGAYEQYF
v_gene: TRBV12-3/TRBV12-4
abundance: -
j_gene: TRBJ2-7
d_gene: -

CDR3nt: TGTGCCAGCAGCCTGAGGGTCATGGTCACCGGGGAGCTGTTTTTT
CDR3aa: CASSLRVMVTGELFF
v_gene: TRBV3-1
abundance: few
j_gene: TRBJ2-2
d_gene: -

CDR3nt: TGTGCCAGCAGCGTGGGACCCGGGGAGGGCGGAGAGACCCAGTACTTC
CDR3aa: CASSVGPGEGGETQYF
v_gene: TRBV9
abundance: few
j_gene: TRBJ2-5
d_gene: TRBD2

CDR3nt: TGTGCCAGCAGTGGGGTTTCTAGCTCAACCGGGGAGCTGTTTTTT
CDR3aa: CASSGVSSSTGELFF
v_gene: TRBV2
abundance: many
j_gene: TRBJ2-2
d_gene: -

CDR3nt: TGTGCCAGCAGTTTAACTAGCGGGGGGGACAACGAGCAGTACTTC
CDR3aa: CASSLTSGGDNEQYF
v_gene: TRBV28
abundance: many
j_gene: TRBJ2-7
d_gene: TRBD2

CDR3nt: TGTGCCAGCAGTTCAGGGGGGAGACGAGCTTTCTTT
CDR3aa: CASSSGGRRAFF
v_gene: TRBV28
abundance: few
j_gene: TRBJ1-1
d_gene: TRBD1

CDR3nt: TGTGCCTGGAGGGAGTATGGCTACACCTTC
CDR3aa: CAWREYGYTF
v_gene: TRBV30
abundance: many
j_gene: TRBJ1-2
d_gene: -

CDR3nt: TGTGCCAGCAGCCTGGGGCCCTCCTGGGCGGAGACCCAGTACTTC
CDR3aa: CASSLGPSWAETQYF
v_gene: TRBV6-1
abundance: few
j_gene: TRBJ2-5
d_gene: -

CDR3nt: TGTGCCAGCAGTTTTCTAGCGGGAGGGAGCGAGACCCAGTACTTC
CDR3aa: CASSFLAGGSETQYF
v_gene: TRBV28
abundance: many
j_gene: TRBJ2-5
d_gene: TRBD2

CDR3nt: TGTGCCAGCAGCTTGGCGGGGGCCCTCCAAGAGACCCAGTACTTC
CDR3aa: CASSLAGALQETQYF
v_gene: TRBV7-2
abundance: few
j_gene: TRBJ2-5
d_gene: -

CDR3nt: TGTGCCACCAGTGAAACGACTTTGGAGGAGACCCAGTACTTC
CDR3aa: CATSETTLEETQYF
v_gene: TRBV24-1
abundance: many
j_gene: TRBJ2-5
d_gene: -

CDR3nt: TGTGCCAGCAGCTTACAAGCAGGGGAGAACTACGAGCAGTACTTC
CDR3aa: CASSLQAGENYEQYF
v_gene: TRBV7-6
abundance: many
j_gene: TRBJ2-7
d_gene: -

CDR3nt: TGTGCCAGTACCCCAGTGAGGCAGGGGGTTTATAGCAATCAGCCCCAGCATTTT
CDR3aa: CASTPVRQGVYSNQPQHF
v_gene: TRBV28
abundance: many
j_gene: TRBJ1-5
d_gene: TRBD1

CDR3nt: TGTGCCAGCAGCTACCAACCGGGGCAGTCTAATGAAAAACTGTTTTTT
CDR3aa: CASSYQPGQSNEKLFF
v_gene: TRBV7-6
abundance: many
j_gene: TRBJ1-4
d_gene: -

CDR3nt: TGTGCCAGCAGTGAGTTTAGGGTAGGGAACACTGAAGCTTTCTTT
CDR3aa: CASSEFRVGNTEAFF
v_gene: TRBV6-1
abundance: many
j_gene: TRBJ1-1
d_gene: -

CDR3nt: TGCGCCAGCAGCCAAGGGGCAGGGGAAGAAAAACTGTTTTTT
CDR3aa: CASSQGAGEEKLFF
v_gene: TRBV4-3
abundance: few
j_gene: TRBJ1-4
d_gene: -

CDR3nt: TGTGCCAGCATAAGACCGGGACCAGGGAGCCATGGCTACACCTTC
CDR3aa: CASIRPGPGSHGYTF
v_gene: TRBV6-1
abundance: -
j_gene: TRBJ1-2
d_gene: -

CDR3nt: TGTGCCAGCAGTTACCTCGGAGCCAAAAACATTCAGTACTTC
CDR3aa: CASSYLGAKNIQYF
v_gene: TRBV6-5
abundance: few
j_gene: TRBJ2-4
d_gene: -

CDR3nt: TGTGCCAGCAGAGGGGGCCTCTCTGGAAACACCATATATTTT
CDR3aa: CASRGGLSGNTIYF
v_gene: TRBV28
abundance: many
j_gene: TRBJ1-3
d_gene: TRBD1

CDR3nt: TGTGCCAGCAGTTTGTCTCTGGCAGCATACAATGAGCAGTTCTTC
CDR3aa: CASSLSLAAYNEQFF
v_gene: TRBV28
abundance: -
j_gene: TRBJ2-1
d_gene: -

CDR3nt: TGTGCCAGTACGGGACCCCCACAAAGGGGGCATGTGAGGGGCACTGAAGCTTTCTTT
CDR3aa: CASTGPPQRGHVRGTEAFF
v_gene: TRBV19
abundance: many
j_gene: TRBJ1-1
d_gene: TRBD1

CDR3nt: TGTGCCAGCAGAACTACAGGGTTAAGCTCCTACGAGCAGTACTTC
CDR3aa: CASRTTGLSSYEQYF
v_gene: TRBV28
abundance: many
j_gene: TRBJ2-7
d_gene: -

CDR3nt: TGTGCCAGCAGGGGGGGGTCTTTAAGGACTGAAGCTTTCTTT
CDR3aa: CASRGGSLRTEAFF
v_gene: TRBV2
abundance: -
j_gene: TRBJ1-1
d_gene: -

CDR3nt: TGTGCCAGCCCGAGGGACAGGTTCACCGGGGAGCTGTTTTTT
CDR3aa: CASPRDRFTGELFF
v_gene: TRBV6-1
abundance: many
j_gene: TRBJ2-2
d_gene: TRBD1

CDR3nt: TGTGCCAGCAGCCCCGCGGGGGTCTCCTACGAGCAGTACTTC
CDR3aa: CASSPAGVSYEQYF
v_gene: TRBV11-2
abundance: many
j_gene: TRBJ2-7
d_gene: TRBD2

CDR3nt: TGTGCCAGCAGTCGGGGGCTAGCGGGAGTGGGAGAGACCCAGTACTTC
CDR3aa: CASSRGLAGVGETQYF
v_gene: TRBV28
abundance: -
j_gene: TRBJ2-5
d_gene: TRBD2

CDR3nt: TGTGCCAGCAGCCCAAACAGGGGCACCAACGAGCAGTACTTC
CDR3aa: CASSPNRGTNEQYF
v_gene: TRBV7-9
abundance: -
j_gene: TRBJ2-7
d_gene: TRBD1

CDR3nt: TGCAGTGCTACCGACAGGAACTCCTACGAGCAGTACTTC
CDR3aa: CSATDRNSYEQYF
v_gene: TRBV20-1
abundance: many
j_gene: TRBJ2-7
d_gene: -

CDR3nt: TGTGCCAGCAAAGGGGCGGGAATATCCAATGGGAATGAGCAGTTCTTC
CDR3aa: CASKGAGISNGNEQFF
v_gene: TRBV6-2/TRBV6-3
abundance: few
j_gene: TRBJ2-1
d_gene: -

CDR3nt: TGTGCCAGCAGCGTACATGGGGAAAGCAATCAGCCCCAGCATTTT
CDR3aa: CASSVHGESNQPQHF
v_gene: TRBV9
abundance: few
j_gene: TRBJ1-5
d_gene: -

CDR3nt: TGTGCCAGCAGCTTCGGACAGGGGAATGAAAAACTGTTTTTT
CDR3aa: CASSFGQGNEKLFF
v_gene: TRBV5-1
abundance: many
j_gene: TRBJ1-4
d_gene: TRBD1

CDR3nt: TGTGCCAGCAGTACCCGCCCGGCCTTCTCGACAGGGTACTCGGGTTCACCCCTCCACTTT
CDR3aa: CASSTRPAFSTGYSGSPLHF
v_gene: TRBV12-3/TRBV12-4
abundance: many
j_gene: TRBJ1-6
d_gene: TRBD1

CDR3nt: TGTGCCAGCAGTTGGGCAGGAAACGCTGAAGCTTTCTTT
CDR3aa: CASSWAGNAEAFF
v_gene: TRBV27
abundance: many
j_gene: TRBJ1-1
d_gene: -

CDR3nt: TGTGCCAGCAGCTTATTCCAGGGGGCGCGCTACGAGCAGTACTTC
CDR3aa: CASSLFQGARYEQYF
v_gene: TRBV7-9
abundance: -
j_gene: TRBJ2-7
d_gene: TRBD1

CDR3nt: TGCAGTGCAAAACTAGCGGGGGCAGATACGCAGTATTTT
CDR3aa: CSAKLAGADTQYF
v_gene: TRBV20-1
abundance: -
j_gene: TRBJ2-3
d_gene: TRBD2

CDR3nt: TGTGCCAGCAGCTTAGACGGGACAGCGGAAGCTTTCTTT
CDR3aa: CASSLDGTAEAFF
v_gene: TRBV11-2
abundance: many
j_gene: TRBJ1-1
d_gene: TRBD1

CDR3nt: TGTGCCAGCAGTTGGACTAGCGGGACGGGTGAGCAGTTCTTC
CDR3aa: CASSWTSGTGEQFF
v_gene: TRBV2
abundance: few
j_gene: TRBJ2-1
d_gene: TRBD2

CDR3nt: TGTGCCAGCAGCGAAGCAATGAATTCACCCCTCCACTTT
CDR3aa: CASSEAMNSPLHF
v_gene: TRBV14
abundance: -
j_gene: TRBJ1-6
d_gene: -

CDR3nt: TGTGCCAGCAGCCAAGTGATGACGGGGTACGGGGAGACCCAGTACTTC
CDR3aa: CASSQVMTGYGETQYF
v_gene: TRBV14
abundance: few
j_gene: TRBJ2-5
d_gene: -

CDR3nt: TGTGCCTATAAGGGGAGCGCTCGGGAGACCCAGTACTTC
CDR3aa: CAYKGSARETQYF
v_gene: TRBV30
abundance: few
j_gene: TRBJ2-5
d_gene: -

CDR3nt: TGTGCCAGCAGTCCCCAGGGTTCAGAGACCCAGTACTTC
CDR3aa: CASSPQGSETQYF
v_gene: TRBV6-2/TRBV6-3
abundance: many
j_gene: TRBJ2-5
d_gene: -

CDR3nt: TGTGCCAGCAGCCCCTCGGACAGGGCAAACACCGGGGAGCTGTTTTTT
CDR3aa: CASSPSDRANTGELFF
v_gene: TRBV7-9
abundance: -
j_gene: TRBJ2-2
d_gene: TRBD1